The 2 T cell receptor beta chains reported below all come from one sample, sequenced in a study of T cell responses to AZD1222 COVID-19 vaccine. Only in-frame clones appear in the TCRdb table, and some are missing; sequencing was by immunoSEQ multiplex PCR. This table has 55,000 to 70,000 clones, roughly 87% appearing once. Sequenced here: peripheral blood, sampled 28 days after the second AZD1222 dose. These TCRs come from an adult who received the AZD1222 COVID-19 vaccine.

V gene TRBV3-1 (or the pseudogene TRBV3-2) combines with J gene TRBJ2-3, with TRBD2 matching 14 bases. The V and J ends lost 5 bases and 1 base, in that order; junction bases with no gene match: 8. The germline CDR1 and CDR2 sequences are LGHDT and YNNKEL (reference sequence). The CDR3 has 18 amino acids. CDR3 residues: CASSVGLAGVLGTDTQYF. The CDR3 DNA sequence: TGTGCCAGCAGCGTGGGACTAGCGGGAGTTCTGGGCACAGATACGCAGTATTTT.

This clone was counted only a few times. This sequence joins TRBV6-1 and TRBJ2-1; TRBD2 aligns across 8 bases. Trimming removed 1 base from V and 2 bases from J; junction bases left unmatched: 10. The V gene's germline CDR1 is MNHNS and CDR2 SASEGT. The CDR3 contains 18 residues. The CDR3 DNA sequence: TGTGCCAGCAGTGAAGTTCTTGGAACTAGCGGTACCTACAATGAGCAGTTCTTC. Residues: CASSEVLGTSGTYNEQFF.